This T cell receptor (beta chain) was identified in a study of T cells in Graves' hyperthyroidism and ophthalmopathy. Broader study findings: Ophthalmopathy was identified by the model a median around 6 months ahead of onset. In blood, most of the thyroid clonotypes expanded above 0.001 were also present.

This clonotype was seen many times. Its cognate antigen is unknown. Amplified TCR beta CDR3 regions derived from RNA transcripts. The HTBI set primed first-round TCR CDR3 RT-PCR. MiXCR, applied by TCRdb to the multiplex PCR reads, yields one record per CDR3 protein. The sample records fewer than 400,000 distinct CDR3 sequences, around 15% being singletons. The germline V gene has CDR1 SNHLY and CDR2 FYNNEI. The CDR3 length is 15 residues. V was clipped by 7 bases and J by 5 bases; unmatched bases: 10. A Clinical Activity Score of at least 3, a NOSPECS grade of at least 4 and a duration under 3 months were recorded in the ophthalmopathy patients. Exclusions: uncontrolled infection, other autoimmune disease, pregnancy, lactation.

This TCR derives from a man in his forties or fifties with Graves' ophthalmopathy. The source material was blood. This rearrangement joins TRBV2 to TRBJ2-5; 10 nucleotides align to TRBD2. CDR3 sequence (DNA): TGTGCCAGCACCGGGGTAGCGGGAGGCGGCGAGACCCAGTACTTC. Translating gives CASTGVAGGGETQYF. The full variable domain, its missing parts supplied by reference TRBV2 and TRBJ2-5, is EPEVTQTPSHQVTQMGQEVILRCVPISNHLYFYWYRQILGQKVEFLVSFYNNEISEKSEIFDDQFSVERPDGSNFTLKIRSTKLEDSAMYFCASTGVAGGGETQYFGPGTRLLVL.